This paragraph covers one TCR beta chain sequence. Authors' processing steps: The authors estimated nucleated cell counts from reference gene primer amplification. This table comes from immunoSEQ multiplex PCR, and its TCRdb copy is limited to in-frame clones, with some not included. The V and J calls and clone size were taken over from that table, and D and trimming were inferred from the DNA. The sample has tens of thousands of clones, about 90% seen once. The data are from a study of blood T cell repertoires in COVID-19. About the study: The study drew acute and convalescent COVID-19 samples from the United States, Italy and Spain. PBMCs, B-cell-depleted T cells, or T cells provided the cDNA or gDNA that made up the material.

Trimming left V 5 bases short and J 0 bases short, with 15 bases between. This CDR3 is built from 16 residues. Germline CDR1 reads SEHNR; CDR2 reads FQNEAQ (reference sequence). Sequencing was done on a sample of peripheral blood. The TCR originated in a human donor in a cohort sampled during active COVID-19. The chain combines TRBV7-9 with TRBJ2-3, with D tentatively TRBD2 (6 bases). CDR3 residues: CASSPHLRGSTDTQYF. DNA of the CDR3: TGTGCCAGCAGCCCTCATTTGCGGGGAAGCACAGATACGCAGTATTTT.